This TCR beta chain was captured in a study of human T cells and chemical hapten exposure. Library preparation tagged each individual cDNA molecule with a unique molecular identifier. MiXCR was run by TCRdb on the 5' RACE reads, yielding one entry per CDR3 protein. The table has approximately 110,000 distinct CDR3 sequences, 15% to 20% seen once. The germline CDR1 and CDR2 sequences are SEHNR and FQNEAQ (reference sequence). CDR3 length equals 15 residues. Trimming took 2 bases from V and 2 from J, leaving 12 bases between them. About this clonotype itself: Antigen unknown.

Findings and caveats of the study: The number of TCRs above 1 in 1000 frequency did not change after DPC sensitization.

RNA extraction used unfractionated whole blood as the source of total RNA. This sequence originates from a human donor in good health. This chain uses TRBV7-9 with TRBJ1-1; D uncertain. DNA for the CDR3: TGTGCCAGCAGCTTAACTACTTCTTACAACACTGAAGCTTTCTTT. Its translation: CASSLTTSYNTEAFF.